What follows are 5 T cell receptor beta chains derived from one specimen sequenced in a study of response to subunit inactivated influenza vaccine. One entry per CDR3 protein results from TCRdb running MiXCR on the RT-PCR reads. The table has around 200,000 distinct CDR3 sequences, less than 15% seen once. These same records also appear under a second study, on T cells expressing NK-cell markers. As reported in that work: UMIs were included in TCR beta cDNA generated by 5'RACE template switching.

The material was CD8+ T cells sorted from PBMCs, obtained about 13 days after vaccination. These receptors originate from a man in his fifties who received an inactivated influenza vaccine.

The sample holds many counts of this clonotype. This chain links TRBV6-2 or TRBV6-3 with TRBJ2-7; possible D gene TRBD1, 7 bases. The CDR3 extends over 15 amino acids. CDR1 and CDR2 (germline): MNHEY, SVGEGT. V lost 6 bases to trimming and J lost 3 bases, with 18 bases between them. CDR3 coding DNA: TGTGCCAGCAGGGGCGGGACAGAGACCTTCTACGAGCAGTACTTC. Protein product: CASRGGTETFYEQYF.

Ten or more counts support this clonotype. The chain couples TRBV7-8 to TRBJ2-5, with unresolved D. V was cut by 5 bases and J by 5 bases, with 12 bases left in between. Per germline, CDR1 SGHVS and CDR2 FQNEAQ. The CDR3 length is 13 residues. The chain's CDR3 is CASSALSDETQYF. The CDR3 DNA is TGTGCCAGCAGCGCCCTCTCCGACGAGACCCAGTACTTC.

This clonotype was seen a handful of times. The rearrangement uses TRBV10-3 and TRBJ2-5; 9 bases are a match to TRBD1. After removal of 3 bases from V and 5 bases from J, the junction contained 13 bases not matched to a gene. CDR1 is ENHRY and CDR2 is SYGVKD in the germline V gene. CDR3 size: 17 residues. CDR3 residues: CAISDKGTGRQRETQYF. CDR3 nucleotides: TGTGCCATCAGTGATAAAGGGACAGGGAGGCAGAGGGAGACCCAGTACTTC.

This clonotype turned up a few times. The genes are TRBV7-9 and TRBJ2-7; 7 nucleotides line up with TRBD1. Germline CDR1 is SEHNR and CDR2 is FQNEAQ (reference sequence). The CDR3 is 14 residues long. V was clipped by 5 bases and J by 8 bases; unmatched bases: 12. The chain's CDR3 is CASSPRDSLRKQYF. CDR3 DNA sequence: TGTGCCAGCAGCCCCCGGGACAGCTTACGAAAGCAGTACTTC.

This clonotype came up a few times. V is TRBV9 and J is TRBJ2-5; D is undetermined. The CDR3 is 13 residues long. CDR1 and CDR2 from the germline V gene are SGDLS and YYNGEE. V lost 3 bases to trimming and J lost 5 bases, with 11 bases between them. The CDR3 coding sequence is TGTGCCAGCAGCGCCAACTCGAGTGAGACCCAGTACTTC. Protein product: CASSANSSETQYF.